The 22 T cell receptor beta chains below all came from one sample that was sequenced in a study of cytomegalovirus exposure and HLA in healthy donors. The PCR made use of 60 Vbeta and 13 Jbeta primers. Method: immunoSEQ multiplex PCR; TCRdb's copy keeps in-frame clones and lacks some. The sample lists roughly 100,000 clones, 71% occurring once. What was sequenced was PBMCs. Every receptor here comes from a female donor in good health and CMV-seronegative.

This clone turned up a few times. The V call is TRBV6-1, the J call TRBJ2-5; 9 nucleotides align to TRBD1. The J call may not be correct, given that the DNA end is closer to TRBJ2-7. The CDR3 runs 14 residues. CDR1 is MNHNS and CDR2 is SASEGT in the germline V gene. The CDR3 protein is CASSDRDRAYEQYF. The CDR3 bases are TGTGCCAGCAGCGACCGGGACAGGGCCTACGAGCAGTACTTC.

The J gene is TRBJ2-7, the V gene TRBV27; 7 bases map to TRBD2. The germline gives CDR1 MNHEY, CDR2 SMNVEV (reference sequence). The CDR3 runs 15 residues. After removal of 3 bases from V and 8 bases from J, the junction contained 13 bases not matched to a gene. For the CDR3, the DNA is TGTGCCAGCAGTTTTGGGGGGGGAACTGTTTCTAAGCAGTACTTC. This encodes CASSFGGGTVSKQYF.

The V gene is TRBV11-3, the J gene TRBJ2-1; D may be TRBD1 (5 bases). The germline V and J ends were trimmed by 6 bases and 9 bases, with 12 bases remaining between them. The germline V gene encodes CDR1 SGHNT and CDR2 YENEEA. CDR3 length equals 12 residues. The CDR3 reads CASSLQVGEQFF. For the CDR3, the DNA is TGTGCCAGCAGTCTACAGGTAGGTGAGCAGTTCTTC.

This chain joins TRBV2 and TRBJ2-2, with TRBD2 identical over 11 bases. Trimming cost V 10 bases and J 1 base; bases outside gene matches: 5. CDR3 length: 15 residues. CDR1 SNHLY and CDR2 FYNNEI come from the germline V gene. CDR3 sequence (DNA): TGTGCCACAAATGGACTAGCGGGGAACACCGGGGAGCTGTTTTTT. Translation: CATNGLAGNTGELFF.

The chain has TRBV29-1 and TRBJ2-7; 7 nucleotides line up with TRBD1. Looked up from germline, CDR1 is SQVTM and CDR2 is ANQGSEA. The CDR3 is 13 amino acids. Germline trimming cut 6 bases from V and 4 bases from J; bases unmatched to any gene: 9. The CDR3 protein is CSVGQAVGYEQYF. The CDR3, as DNA: TGCAGCGTCGGACAGGCCGTCGGGTACGAGCAGTACTTC.

This chain joins TRBV7-9 and TRBJ2-5; TRBD2 agrees at 10 bases. The CDR3 consists of 18 residues. V gave up 4 bases and J gave up 4 bases; unmatched junction bases: 15. Looked up from germline, CDR1 is SEHNR and CDR2 is FQNEAQ (reference sequence). Here the CDR3 reads CASSSPASGRAWGETQYF. CDR3 coding DNA: TGTGCCAGCAGCTCCCCAGCGAGCGGGAGGGCCTGGGGAGAGACCCAGTACTTC.

The V call is TRBV20-1, the J call TRBJ2-4; D gene ambiguous. The CDR3 is 11 residues long. Per germline, CDR1 DFQATT and CDR2 SNEGSKA (reference sequence). CDR3: CSAFDSPIQYF. The CDR3 DNA sequence: TGCAGCGCCTTCGACTCCCCAATTCAGTACTTC.

The V call is TRBV28, the J call TRBJ2-7, with TRBD1 identical over 8 bases. This CDR3 has 15 residues. CDR1 and CDR2 (germline): MDHEN, SYDVKM. V lost 2 bases, J lost 7 bases, and 10 bases stayed unmatched. CDR3 loop: CASSLGQGRRREQYF. DNA for the CDR3: TGTGCCAGCAGTTTAGGACAGGGACGGCGTCGAGAGCAGTACTTC.

The rearrangement uses TRBV29-1 and TRBJ1-4, with a tentative D call TRBD1 (6 bases). V lost 0 bases and J 8 bases, leaving 16 bases between the germline ends. The V gene's germline CDR1 is SQVTM and CDR2 ANQGSEA. The CDR3 has 15 residues. CDR3 protein: CSVEDHGGAREKLFF. The CDR3 DNA sequence: TGCAGCGTTGAAGATCATGGGGGCGCGCGGGAAAAACTGTTTTTT. Full variable domain (remainder filled in from reference TRBV29-1 and TRBJ1-4): SAVISQKPSRDICQRGTSLTIQCQVDSQVTMMFWYRQQPGQSLTLIATANQGSEATYESGFVIDKFPISRPNLTFSTLTVSNMSPEDSSIYLCSVEDHGGAREKLFFGSGTQLSVL.

This clone was seen a single time. This chain joins TRBV13 and TRBJ1-1; a possible D gene is TRBD1 (5 bases). Germline lookup yields CDR1 PRHDT and CDR2 FYEKMQ (reference sequence). CDR3 length equals 12 residues. Trimming shortened V by 3 bases and J by 10 bases, and 12 bases separated the two germline ends. DNA of the CDR3: TGTGCCAGCAGCTTGGACGGGGGGTTAGCTTTCTTT. This gives the protein CASSLDGGLAFF.

The gene calls are TRBV5-4 and TRBJ1-1, with TRBD1 as a possible D gene (6 bases). Germline-derived CDR1 and CDR2 are SGHNT and YYREEE (reference sequence). Trimming removed 4 bases from V and 5 bases from J, with 12 bases in between. CDR3 size: 13 residues. The CDR3 loop is CASSHDRQTEAFF. The DNA of the CDR3 is TGTGCCAGCAGCCACGACAGGCAGACTGAAGCTTTCTTT.

This chain connects TRBV12-5 to TRBJ1-4, with D perhaps TRBD1 (5 bases). Trimming stripped 5 bases from V and 10 bases from J, with 14 bases between. CDR1 is LGHNT and CDR2 is FRNRAP in the germline V gene. The CDR3 totals 13 residues. The CDR3 bases are TGTGCTAGTGGTCCCGACAGACCACTAAAACTGTTTTTT. Its translation is CASGPDRPLKLFF.

This clone was seen more than once but under ten times. The V gene is TRBV6-1, the J gene TRBJ1-3, with 7 bases aligning to TRBD1. This CDR3 comprises 16 residues. J gave up 0 bases and V 2 bases, and 4 bases lay outside the gene matches. CDR1 is MNHNS, CDR2 SASEGT, per germline. CDR3 residues: CASSEFGQVSGNTIYF. The CDR3 nucleotides read TGTGCCAGCAGTGAATTTGGACAGGTCTCTGGAAACACCATATATTTT.

The CDR3 DNA sequence: TGTGCCAGCAGAAATAGCGGGAGGGCCTACGAGCAGTACTTC. It is translated as CASRNSGRAYEQYF. J is TRBJ2-7 and V is TRBV6-5; the match to TRBD2 covers 11 bases. This CDR3 comprises 14 residues. V was clipped by 6 bases and J by 2 bases; unmatched bases: 3. Germline V gene sequence: CDR1 MNHEY, CDR2 SVGAGI.

V is TRBV6-1 and J is TRBJ1-5; no firm D call. This CDR3 is built from 14 residues. The V and J ends lost 2 bases and 0 bases respectively, with 5 bases between them. Germline CDR1 and CDR2: MNHNS and SASEGT. For the CDR3, the DNA is TGTGCCAGCAGTGAACAGGTTAGCAATCAGCCCCAGCATTTT. Translation gives CASSEQVSNQPQHF.

This clone was counted a single time. The chain has TRBV30 and TRBJ2-7; weak D call: TRBD1 (6 bases). Between the trimmed V and J ends, which lost 8 bases and 5 bases, there was a span of 13 bases. Germline V CDR1 and CDR2: GTSNPN, SVGIG (reference sequence). The length of the CDR3 is 11 residues. The CDR3 coding sequence is TGTGCCAGCCGACAGGTCAACGAGCAGTACTTC. Amino acid sequence: CASRQVNEQYF. Full variable domain (rest looked up from reference TRBV30 and TRBJ2-7): SQTIHQWPATLVQPVGSPLSLECTVEGTSNPNLYWYRQAAGRGLQLLFYSVGIGQISSEVPQNLSASRPQDRQFILSSKKLLLSDSGFYLCASRQVNEQYFGPGTRLTVT.

The CDR3 nucleotides read TGTGCCAGCAGCTCTTCTAGCCACGGGGAGCTGTTTTTT. It translates to CASSSSSHGELFF. The chain is built from TRBV9 and TRBJ2-2; D is possibly TRBD2 (5 bases). CDR1 and CDR2 (germline): SGDLS, YYNGEE. The CDR3 length is 13 residues. Trimming left V 4 bases short and J 7 bases short, with 11 bases between.

The rearrangement links TRBV7-2 to TRBJ2-7; tentatively, D is TRBD2 (6 bases). Germline CDR1 reads SGHTA; CDR2 reads FQGNSA. With 4 bases removed from V and 3 bases from J, the gap between germline ends came to 13 bases. There are 14 residues in the CDR3. The CDR3 region has the DNA TGTGCCAGCAGCTCCGCGGGACGGGTCTACGAGCAGTACTTC. Protein: CASSSAGRVYEQYF.

The V call is TRBV15, the J call TRBJ2-7, with 7 bases that match TRBD2. In germline, CDR1 is LNHNV, CDR2 YYDKDF (reference sequence). The CDR3 sequence is 15 residues long. V dropped 0 bases and J dropped 2; count of bases not matched to a gene: 4. The CDR3 here is CATSREAGPAYEQYF. For the CDR3, the DNA is TGTGCCACCAGCAGAGAAGCGGGACCTGCCTACGAGCAGTACTTC. Variable domain in full (rest from reference TRBV15 and TRBJ2-7): DAMVIQNPRYQVTQFGKPVTLSCSQTLNHNVMYWYQQKSSQAPKLLFHYYDKDFNNEADTPDNFQSRRPNTSFCFLDIRSPGLGDTAMYLCATSREAGPAYEQYFGPGTRLTVT.

The chain joins TRBV29-1 to TRBJ2-3; perhaps TRBD2 as D (5 bases). Trimming took off 6 bases at V and 4 bases at J, with 17 bases between the two ends. This CDR3 has 14 amino acids. Looked up from germline, CDR1 is SQVTM and CDR2 is ANQGSEA. CDR3 protein: CSVAQRTAADTQYF. Written as DNA, the CDR3 is TGCAGCGTCGCTCAGCGTACAGCGGCAGATACGCAGTATTTT.

J is TRBJ2-1 and V is TRBV7-2, with a possible D match to TRBD2 (7 bases). Germline V lookup: CDR1 SGHTA, CDR2 FQGNSA. The CDR3 length is 14 residues. Trimming took off 4 bases at V and 12 bases at J, with 19 bases between the two ends. The CDR3 here is CASSSFEGGTGQFF. CDR3 in DNA: TGTGCCAGCAGCTCCTTCGAGGGGGGGACGGGGCAGTTCTTC.

The gene calls are TRBV7-9 and TRBJ2-6; 7 bases line up with TRBD2. This CDR3 spans 18 amino acids. V lost 6 bases and J lost 0; bases outside the gene matches: 11. The germline gives CDR1 SEHNR, CDR2 FQNEAQ (reference sequence). This CDR3 reads CASSPGGGWSSGANVLTF. The CDR3 nucleotides read TGTGCCAGCAGTCCCGGCGGGGGTTGGTCCTCTGGGGCCAACGTCCTGACTTTC.